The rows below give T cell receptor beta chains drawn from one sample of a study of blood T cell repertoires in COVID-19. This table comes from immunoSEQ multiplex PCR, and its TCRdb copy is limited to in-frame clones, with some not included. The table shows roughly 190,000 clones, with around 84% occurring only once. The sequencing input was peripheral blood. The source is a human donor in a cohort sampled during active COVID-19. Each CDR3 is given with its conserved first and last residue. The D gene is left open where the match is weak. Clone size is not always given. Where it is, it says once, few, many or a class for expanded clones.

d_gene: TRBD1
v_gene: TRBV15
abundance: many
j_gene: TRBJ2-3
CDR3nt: TGTGCCACCAGCAAGGGACAGGGGGCCACAGATACGCAGTATTTT
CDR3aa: CATSKGQGATDTQYF

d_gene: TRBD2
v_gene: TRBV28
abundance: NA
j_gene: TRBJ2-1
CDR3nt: TGTGCCAGCAGTTTGGTAGCGGGAGGATGGAGCTCCTACAATGAGCAGTTCTTC
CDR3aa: CASSLVAGGWSSYNEQFF

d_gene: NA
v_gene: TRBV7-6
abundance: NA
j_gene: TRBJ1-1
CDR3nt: TGTGCCAGCAGCTTACGGGATCAGAACACTGAAGCTTTCTTT
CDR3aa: CASSLRDQNTEAFF

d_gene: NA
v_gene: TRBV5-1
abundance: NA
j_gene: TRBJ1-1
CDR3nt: TGCGCCAGCAGCTTGGCGATGGGGGGTGGCACTGAAGCTTTCTTT
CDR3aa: CASSLAMGGGTEAFF

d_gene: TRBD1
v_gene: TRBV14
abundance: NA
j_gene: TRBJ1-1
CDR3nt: TGTGCCAGCAGCCTCGACAGGGTTCGCACTGAAGCTTTCTTT
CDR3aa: CASSLDRVRTEAFF

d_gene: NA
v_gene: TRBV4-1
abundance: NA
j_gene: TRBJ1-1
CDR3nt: TGCGCCAGCAGCTCTTCGGGAGGGTACGCTGAAGCTTTCTTT
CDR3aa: CASSSSGGYAEAFF

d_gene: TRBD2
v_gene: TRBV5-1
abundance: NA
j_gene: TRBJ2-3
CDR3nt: TGCGCCAGCAGCTTGTCGGGACTAGCGGGGGCAGATACGCAGTATTTT
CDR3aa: CASSLSGLAGADTQYF

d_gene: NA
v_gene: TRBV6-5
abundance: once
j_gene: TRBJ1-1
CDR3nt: TGTGCCAGCAGCCTGGACAACCTGAACACTGAAGCTTTCTTT
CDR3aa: CASSLDNLNTEAFF

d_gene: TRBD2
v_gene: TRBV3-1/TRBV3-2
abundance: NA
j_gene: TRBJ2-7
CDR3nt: TGTGCCAGCAGCCAGACCGGGACTAGCTCGTGGGAGCAGTACTTC
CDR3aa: CASSQTGTSSWEQYF

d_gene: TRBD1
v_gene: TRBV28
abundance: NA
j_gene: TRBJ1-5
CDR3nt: TGTGCCAGCAGTCCCTTCCCGACAGGGTATGAACAGCCCCAGCATTTT
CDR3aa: CASSPFPTGYEQPQHF

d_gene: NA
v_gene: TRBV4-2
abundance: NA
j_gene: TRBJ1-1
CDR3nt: TGTGCCAGCAGCCCCGCGGGGCAGGGGAACACTGAAGCTTTCTTT
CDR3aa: CASSPAGQGNTEAFF

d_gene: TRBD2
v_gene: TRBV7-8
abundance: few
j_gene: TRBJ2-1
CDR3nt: TGTGCCAGCAGCTTATGGGGAGCGGGGGAATACAATGAGCAGTTCTTC
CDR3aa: CASSLWGAGEYNEQFF

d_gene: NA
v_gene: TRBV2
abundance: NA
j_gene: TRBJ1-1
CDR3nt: TGTGCCAGTCGTCCGGGGGGCCCGAACACTGAAGCTTTCTTT
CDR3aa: CASRPGGPNTEAFF

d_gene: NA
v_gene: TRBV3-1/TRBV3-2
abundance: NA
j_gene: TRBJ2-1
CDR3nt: TGTGCCAGCAGCCAAGTATCGTATAGTGACAATGAGCAGTTCTTC
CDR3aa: CASSQVSYSDNEQFF

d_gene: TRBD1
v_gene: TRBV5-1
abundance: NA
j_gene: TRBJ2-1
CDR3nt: TGCGCCAGCAGCACTACATCGCGGGACAGGGGTGGTACGAGCTCCTACAATGAGCAGTTCTTC
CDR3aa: CASSTTSRDRGGTSSYNEQFF